The 26 T cell receptor beta chains presented below share a single source sample, sequenced in a study of T-cell reconstitution after alpha-beta-depleted transplantation in children. Construction of the TCRbeta library involved unique molecular identifiers. MiXCR, run by TCRdb on the PCR reads, gives a single entry per CDR3 protein. The profile covers about 610,000 distinct CDR3 sequences, with under 12% appearing a single time and 4% to 5% taken by the ten largest. The sample consisted of PBMCs from the stem cell graft donor, taken from the stem cell graft. Every receptor here comes from a human donor who donated a stem cell graft to a child with acute myeloid leukemia.

This chain joins TRBV18 and TRBJ2-7; D might be TRBD1 (5 bases). The CDR3 totals 13 residues. Germline V CDR1 and CDR2: KGHSH, LQKENI. Trimming pared 2 bases from V and 5 bases from J, leaving 10 bases between. Here the CDR3 DNA reads TGTGCCAGCTCACCAGAAACCAGGGACGAGCAGTACTTC. Translation: CASSPETRDEQYF.

Many counts were recorded for this clonotype. The chain carries TRBV27 and TRBJ2-1, with 10 bases matching TRBD2. Unmatched junction bases numbered 7, after V lost 5 bases and J lost 6 bases. The germline gives CDR1 MNHEY, CDR2 SMNVEV (reference sequence). The CDR3 consists of 15 residues. In DNA form, the CDR3 reads TGTGCCAGCAGTAGAGGGGGACTAGCGTTCAATGAGCAGTTCTTC. Protein product: CASSRGGLAFNEQFF.

This clonotype was counted at least ten times. The chain uses TRBV10-3 and TRBJ2-7, with 8 positions matching TRBD1. Germline-derived CDR1 and CDR2 are ENHRY and SYGVKD. The V segment lost 6 bases and the J segment 4 bases; nucleotides outside the gene matches: 8. The CDR3 runs 14 residues. CDR3 loop: CAIRTGTGEYEQYF. In nucleotides, the CDR3 is TGTGCCATCAGGACCGGGACAGGTGAATACGAGCAGTACTTC.

A note on this clonotype: This clone may be a read error of a much larger clone one base away. The V call is TRBV28, the J call TRBJ2-5; tentatively, D is TRBD1 (5 bases). The CDR3 contains 11 residues. V dropped 6 bases and J dropped 4 bases, with 6 bases sitting between them. Germline assignment: CDR1 MDHEN and CDR2 SYDVKM. The CDR3 region is CASRQGETQYF. CDR3 sequence (DNA): TGTGCCAGCAGGCAGGGAGAGACCCAGTACTTC.

This chain uses TRBV7-2 with TRBJ1-5; D gene uncertain. The germline V and J ends were trimmed by 2 bases and 6 bases, with 17 bases remaining between them. Germline CDR1 is SGHTA and CDR2 is FQGNSA. The CDR3 has 16 amino acids. In nucleotides, the CDR3 is TGTGCCAGCAGCTTAAGGTTGGGCGAACGGGGTCAGCCCCAGCATTTT. This translates into CASSLRLGERGQPQHF.

This clonotype showed up many times. The rearrangement joins TRBV15 to TRBJ1-1; D unclear. Looked up from germline, CDR1 is LNHNV and CDR2 is YYDKDF (reference sequence). V shed 6 bases and J shed 0 bases, with 8 bases lying between them. The CDR3 consists of 13 residues. CDR3 bases: TGTGCCACCAGAGAGGACCTGAACACTGAAGCTTTCTTT. This gives the protein CATREDLNTEAFF.

This clonotype occurred many times. The chain combines TRBV29-1 with TRBJ1-1; D gene ambiguous. The CDR3 loop spans 11 amino acids. Trimming removed 6 bases at V and 13 bases at J, with 18 bases between. Germline CDR1 SQVTM, CDR2 ANQGSEA. In DNA, the CDR3 is TGCAGCGTAGCGGCCGACCAACCGGTTTTCTTT. Translating it yields CSVAADQPVFF.

This clonotype was observed a handful of times. The chain links TRBV5-1 to TRBJ2-2, with a tentative D call TRBD1 (5 bases). CDR3 size: 14 residues. Germline CDR1 SGHRS, CDR2 YFSETQ. Trimming pared 1 base from V and 5 bases from J, leaving 9 bases between. The CDR3 DNA is TGCGCCAGCAGCTTGATACAGGTGACCGGGGAGCTGTTTTTT. It yields the protein CASSLIQVTGELFF.

This chain joins TRBV12-3 or TRBV12-4 and TRBJ2-2, with 9 bases fitting TRBD1. J lost 5 bases, V lost 5 bases, and 6 bases had no gene match. The CDR3 extends over 15 amino acids. CDR3 protein: CASSRPGQGTGELFF. The CDR3 coding sequence is TGTGCCAGCAGTCGACCGGGACAGGGAACCGGGGAGCTGTTTTTT.

This clonotype was recorded many times. This chain joins TRBV20-1 and TRBJ2-1; 8 bases align to TRBD1. The CDR3 is made up of 15 amino acids. V shed 1 base, J shed 4 bases, and the junction held 6 bases outside the gene matches. In germline, CDR1 is DFQATT, CDR2 SNEGSKA (reference sequence). In DNA, the CDR3 is TGCAGTGCTAGAGTCCCAGGGGGCTCTTACAATGAGCAGTTCTTC. It specifies CSARVPGGSYNEQFF.

This clonotype appeared a few times. V gene TRBV4-3 combines with J gene TRBJ2-6; D might be TRBD2 (5 bases). From germline, CDR1 is LGHNA and CDR2 YSLEER. The CDR3 spans 20 residues. V was pared by 0 bases and J by 0 bases, with 18 bases between. CDR3 DNA sequence: TGCGCCAGCAGCCAAGATCGCTGGGCGGGCGCGAACTCTGGGGCCAACGTCCTGACTTTC. It translates to CASSQDRWAGANSGANVLTF.

This clonotype was counted ten times or more. J is TRBJ2-7 and V is TRBV7-9; 8 nucleotides line up with TRBD2. This CDR3 spans 15 amino acids. J gave up 5 bases and V 6 bases, and 12 bases lay outside the gene matches. Germline lookup yields CDR1 SEHNR and CDR2 FQNEAQ (reference sequence). The CDR3 sequence: CASSSSGGRKNEQYF. CDR3 DNA: TGTGCCAGCAGTTCCTCCGGCGGGAGGAAAAACGAGCAGTACTTC.

This clonotype was seen only a few times. The chain combines TRBV7-8 with TRBJ2-1; D possibly matches TRBD1 or TRBD2 (6 bases each). The CDR3 loop spans 16 amino acids. Germline V CDR1 and CDR2: SGHVS, FQNEAQ. V dropped 5 bases and J dropped 2 bases, with 16 bases sitting between them. The CDR3 loop reads CASSQSGGGTYNEQFF. The CDR3 coding sequence is TGTGCCAGCAGCCAGTCCGGAGGGGGGACCTACAATGAGCAGTTCTTC.

This clonotype has more than one count but fewer than ten. This chain uses TRBV10-3 with TRBJ1-5, with TRBD1 matching over 8 bases. V dropped 2 bases and J dropped 2; count of bases not matched to a gene: 5. Germline CDR1 and CDR2: ENHRY and SYGVKD. There are 16 residues in the CDR3. The CDR3 here is CAISETGTGGNQPQHF. CDR3 nucleotides: TGTGCCATCAGTGAGACCGGGACAGGCGGCAATCAGCCCCAGCATTTT.

CDR3 residues: CASSRQVNYGYTF. DNA of the CDR3: TGTGCCAGCAGTCGACAGGTTAACTATGGCTACACCTTC. The V gene is TRBV12-3 or TRBV12-4, the J gene TRBJ1-2; the D gene is possibly TRBD1 (6 bases). The CDR3 sequence is 13 residues long. The V end lost 5 bases, the J end lost 1 base, and 8 bases lay between the germline ends.

The chain recombines TRBV20-1 with TRBJ2-2; no firm D call. Germline-derived CDR1 and CDR2 are DFQATT and SNEGSKA (reference sequence). V was cut by 0 bases and J by 1 base, with 9 bases left in between. This CDR3 comprises 15 residues. The CDR3 here is CSARDLAVNTGELFF. DNA of the CDR3: TGCAGTGCTAGAGATCTGGCAGTGAACACCGGGGAGCTGTTTTTT.

The sample holds many counts of this clonotype. V is TRBV9 and J is TRBJ2-4; D might be TRBD1 or TRBD2, each matching 5 bases. The V end lost 0 bases, the J end lost 7 bases, and 11 bases lay between the germline ends. Germline CDR1 and CDR2: SGDLS and YYNGEE. The CDR3 totals 14 residues. CDR3 coding DNA: TGTGCCAGCAGCGTAGGGGGGAGCAGTAACATTCAGTACTTC. Residues: CASSVGGSSNIQYF.

The CDR3 DNA sequence: TGTGCCAGCAGCTTACGTGAGACCATCTCCTACAATGAGCAGTTCTTC. This codes for CASSLRETISYNEQFF. The chain joins TRBV7-9 to TRBJ2-1; D is unclear. Trimming left V 2 bases short and J 0 bases short, with 11 bases between. Germline CDR1 SEHNR, CDR2 FQNEAQ (reference sequence). CDR3 length: 16 residues. Looking up the rest from reference TRBV7-9 and TRBJ2-1 gives the full variable domain: DTGVSQNPRHKITKRGQNVTFRCDPISEHNRLYWYRQTLGQGPEFLTYFQNEAQLEKSRLLSDRFSAERPKGSFSTLEIQRTEQGDSAMYLCASSLRETISYNEQFFGPGTRLTVL.

The V gene is TRBV12-3 or TRBV12-4, the J gene TRBJ2-7; 11 positions match TRBD2. CDR3 length: 15 residues. V lost 6 bases, J lost 2 bases, and 6 bases stayed unmatched. Here the CDR3 reads CASSLGLAEPYEQYF. The DNA of the CDR3 is TGTGCCAGCAGCCTGGGACTAGCGGAACCCTACGAGCAGTACTTC.

This clonotype occurred a few times. V gene TRBV5-6 combines with J gene TRBJ2-1, with no clear D. The CDR3 runs 16 residues. V lost 2 bases to trimming and J lost 5 bases, with 17 bases between them. CDR1 is SGHDT, CDR2 YYEEEE, per germline. CDR3 DNA: TGTGCCAGCAGCTTTGTGACTTTCTTCAATAACAATGAGCAGTTCTTC. Translation: CASSFVTFFNNNEQFF.

This clonotype appeared many times. The chain combines TRBV20-1 with TRBJ2-1; TRBD1 is a possible D gene (6 bases). The CDR3 contains 12 residues. The germline CDR1 and CDR2 sequences are DFQATT and SNEGSKA (reference sequence). Trimming took off 3 bases at V and 7 bases at J, with 10 bases between the two ends. CDR3 region: CSASQGLNEQFF. The CDR3 coding sequence is TGCAGTGCTAGTCAGGGGTTAAATGAGCAGTTCTTC.

This clonotype has just a few counts. J is TRBJ2-5 and V is TRBV11-2; D could derive from TRBD1 or TRBD2 (6 bases each). CDR3 size: 11 residues. From germline, CDR1 is SGHAT and CDR2 FQNNGV. V was shortened by 7 bases and J by 6 bases, with 9 bases between the two germline ends. The CDR3 loop is CASTGGQTQYF. The CDR3 DNA reads TGTGCCAGCACCGGGGGCCAGACCCAGTACTTC.

This clonotype came up a few times. This chain joins TRBV6-2 or TRBV6-3 and TRBJ2-7, with 7 bases lining up with TRBD2. The germline V gene has CDR1 MNHEY and CDR2 SVGEGT. This CDR3 contains 15 residues. The trim removed 4 bases at V and 0 bases at J, leaving 6 bases unmatched. CDR3 residues: CASSWLAGASYEQYF. The CDR3 DNA reads TGTGCCAGCAGTTGGTTAGCGGGCGCCTCCTACGAGCAGTACTTC.

In its sample, this clonotype was seen a few times. J is TRBJ1-2 and V is TRBV28; weak D call: TRBD1 (5 bases). The length of the CDR3 is 14 residues. Deletions cut 1 base from V and 1 base from J, with 7 bases between. Germline values: CDR1 MDHEN, CDR2 SYDVKM. The CDR3 bases are TGTGCCAGCAGTTTATTAGGGGATAACTATGGCTACACCTTC. Translating it yields CASSLLGDNYGYTF.

This clonotype was seen many times. The CDR3 sequence: CSARGLDSYNEQFF. The CDR3 nucleotides are TGCAGTGCACGGGGACTCGATTCCTACAATGAGCAGTTCTTC. The chain recombines TRBV20-1 with TRBJ2-1, with D tentatively TRBD2 (6 bases). Trimming pared 6 bases from V and 1 base from J, leaving 13 bases between. This CDR3 comprises 14 residues. Germline V gene lookup returns CDR1 DFQATT and CDR2 SNEGSKA (reference sequence).

This clonotype occurred many times. This rearrangement joins TRBV5-1 to TRBJ2-1, with 11 bases fitting TRBD2. Germline CDR1 and CDR2: SGHRS and YFSETQ. This CDR3 has 18 amino acids. V shed 2 bases, J shed 7 bases, and the junction held 14 bases outside the gene matches. CDR3 in DNA: TGCGCCAGCAGCTTCGAAGTAGCGGGAGGGCCAACAGTAAATGAGCAGTTCTTC. Its translation is CASSFEVAGGPTVNEQFF.